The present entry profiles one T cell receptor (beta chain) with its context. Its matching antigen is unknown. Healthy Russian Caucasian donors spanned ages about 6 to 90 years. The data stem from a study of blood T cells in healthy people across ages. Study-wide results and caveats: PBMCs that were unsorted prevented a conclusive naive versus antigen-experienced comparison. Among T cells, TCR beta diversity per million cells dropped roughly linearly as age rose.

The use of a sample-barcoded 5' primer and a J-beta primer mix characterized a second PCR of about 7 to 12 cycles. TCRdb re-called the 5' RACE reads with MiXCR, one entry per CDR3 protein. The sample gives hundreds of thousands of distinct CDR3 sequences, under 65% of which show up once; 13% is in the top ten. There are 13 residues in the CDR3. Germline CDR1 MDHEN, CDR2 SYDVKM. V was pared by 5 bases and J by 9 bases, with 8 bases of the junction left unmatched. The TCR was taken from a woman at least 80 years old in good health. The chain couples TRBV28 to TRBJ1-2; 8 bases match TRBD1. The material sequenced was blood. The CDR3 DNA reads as TGTGCCAGCAGTCCCGGGACAGGAAAAAGCTACACCTTC. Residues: CASSPGTGKSYTF.